These 29 T cell receptor beta chains originate from one sample sequenced in a study of neurological immune-mediated disorders. TCRdb independently ran MiXCR on the 5' RACE reads; one entry per CDR3 protein. Among nearly 60,000 distinct CDR3 sequences listed, about 3.7% were seen once. The specimen was PBMCs. Receptors were obtained from a woman aged 55-69 years with multiple sclerosis.

The chain combines TRBV12-3 or TRBV12-4 with TRBJ2-3; D assignment may be TRBD1 or TRBD2 (5 bases each). The germline V and J ends were trimmed by 6 bases and 2 bases, with 18 bases remaining between them. The CDR3 has 16 residues. The CDR3 bases are TGTGCCAGCAGGACCGACAGACGACGGGACACAGATACGCAGTATTTT. Its translation: CASRTDRRRDTDTQYF.

This clonotype has a count of ten or more. The chain carries TRBV6-5 and TRBJ2-2; 8 positions match TRBD1. The J segment lost 7 bases and the V segment lost 2 bases, leaving 9 bases of the junction unmatched. The CDR3 runs to 16 residues. Germline V gives CDR1 MNHEY, CDR2 SVGAGI. CDR3 residues: CASSYAVQGGRGELFF. The CDR3 nucleotides read TGTGCCAGCAGTTACGCAGTACAGGGGGGACGCGGGGAGCTGTTTTTT.

This clonotype came up many times. This chain joins TRBV20-1 and TRBJ2-1; no clear D. CDR1 is DFQATT and CDR2 is SNEGSKA in the germline V gene (reference sequence). The CDR3 consists of 16 residues. Trimming left V 0 bases short and J 0 bases short, with 12 bases between. The CDR3 protein is CSARDPGGPSYNEQFF. As DNA, the CDR3 is TGCAGTGCTAGAGACCCTGGCGGACCCTCCTACAATGAGCAGTTCTTC.

This clonotype was seen at least ten times. V usage is TRBV5-1 and J usage is TRBJ2-1; D possibly matches TRBD1 or TRBD2 (6 bases each). This CDR3 comprises 15 residues. Germline V lookup: CDR1 SGHRS, CDR2 YFSETQ. V shed 5 bases and J shed 5 bases, with 17 bases lying between them. Here the CDR3 DNA reads TGCGCCAGCAGTCAAGGAGGGGACACCGACAATGAGCAGTTCTTC. Translating it yields CASSQGGDTDNEQFF.

This clonotype was recorded at least ten times. The V and J genes are TRBV4-1 and TRBJ2-1, with 9 bases identical to TRBD2. The CDR3 extends over 15 amino acids. With 1 base clipped from V and 9 bases from J, the junction kept 7 bases outside the gene matches. The germline gives CDR1 MGHRA, CDR2 YSYEKL. DNA for the CDR3: TGCGCCAGCAGCCAAGCGGGCGGGGGGGCCGGTGAGCAGTTCTTC. It yields the protein CASSQAGGGAGEQFF.

This clonotype was seen at least ten times. V gene TRBV20-1 combines with J gene TRBJ2-1, with 9 bases that match TRBD2. Germline V gene lookup returns CDR1 DFQATT and CDR2 SNEGSKA (reference sequence). The CDR3 sequence is 16 residues long. V gave up 1 base and J gave up 5 bases; unmatched junction bases: 9. DNA for the CDR3: TGCAGTGCTAGAGCAGCGCGGGGGGGCATAAACAATGAGCAGTTCTTC. Protein product: CSARAARGGINNEQFF.

In its sample, this clonotype was seen many times. The rearrangement uses TRBV29-1 and TRBJ2-3, with 8 nucleotides matching TRBD2. CDR1 is SQVTM and CDR2 is ANQGSEA in the germline V gene. The CDR3 has 15 amino acids. V dropped 6 bases and J dropped 0; count of bases not matched to a gene: 8. The CDR3 DNA sequence: TGCAGCGTAAAAAGAGCGGGAGCTAGCACAGATACGCAGTATTTT. The encoded protein is CSVKRAGASTDTQYF.

This clonotype was picked up many times. The chain is built from TRBV5-1 and TRBJ1-4; a possible D gene is TRBD1 (5 bases). V lost 5 bases and J 0 bases, leaving 8 bases between the germline ends. Germline CDR1 reads SGHRS; CDR2 reads YFSETQ. This CDR3 has 14 amino acids. CDR3 sequence: CASSDSATNEKLFF. DNA for the CDR3: TGCGCCAGCAGTGACAGTGCAACTAATGAAAAACTGTTTTTT.

This clonotype appeared a few times. The chain is built from TRBV10-2 and TRBJ1-2, with D perhaps TRBD1 (5 bases). V was clipped by 5 bases and J by 6 bases, with 13 bases between them. CDR3 size: 13 residues. Germline V gene data show CDR1 as WSHSY and CDR2 as SAAADI. The CDR3 DNA sequence: TGCGCCAGCAGTTTGACAGTTTACAATGGCTACACCTTC. Its protein is CASSLTVYNGYTF.

Ten or more counts support this clonotype. The chain has TRBV4-2 and TRBJ2-3; TRBD2 aligns across 9 bases. The V and J ends lost 3 bases and 1 base, in that order; junction bases with no gene match: 8. This CDR3 spans 17 amino acids. CDR1 is LGHNA, CDR2 YNFKEQ, per germline. The CDR3 spells CASSQGRGGAGTDTQYF. CDR3 bases: TGTGCCAGCAGCCAGGGCCGCGGGGGGGCTGGCACAGATACGCAGTATTTT.

This clonotype was counted a few times. The rearrangement joins TRBV6-1 to TRBJ1-1, with a tentative D call TRBD1 (5 bases). Trimming pared 6 bases from V and 4 bases from J, leaving 18 bases between. CDR3 length: 15 residues. The germline gives CDR1 MNHNS, CDR2 SASEGT. The CDR3 DNA follows: TGTGCCAGCAGGACTGGGGAGGGGTTCTTCACTGAAGCTTTCTTT. Protein product: CASRTGEGFFTEAFF.

This clonotype was counted ten times or more. V usage is TRBV5-6 and J usage is TRBJ1-4, with TRBD1 as a possible D gene (5 bases). V was pared by 2 bases and J by 7 bases, with 21 bases between. Germline CDR1 SGHDT, CDR2 YYEEEE. The length of the CDR3 is 17 residues. The CDR3 sequence is CASSFFGTGTVGEKLFF. In DNA, the CDR3 is TGTGCCAGCAGCTTTTTTGGTACCGGGACCGTCGGTGAAAAACTGTTTTTT.

This clonotype has at least ten counts. V and J are TRBV9 and TRBJ2-7; either TRBD1 or TRBD2 may fit D (5 bases each). The CDR3 is made up of 15 amino acids. The V end was cut by 2 bases, the J end by 7 bases, with 19 bases between. CDR1 is SGDLS, CDR2 YYNGEE, per germline. The CDR3 bases are TGTGCCAGCAGCGTTCAAGGGGAACCTTCGGGGGAGCAGTACTTC. This translates into CASSVQGEPSGEQYF.

The sample holds many counts of this clonotype. This chain connects TRBV5-1 to TRBJ2-2; 9 nucleotides line up with TRBD2. The J segment lost 2 bases and the V segment lost 1 base, leaving 6 bases of the junction unmatched. CDR1 and CDR2 from the germline V gene are SGHRS and YFSETQ. The CDR3 loop spans 17 amino acids. CDR3 nucleotides: TGCGCCAGCAGCTTGACAGCGGGGGGATTAAACACCGGGGAGCTGTTTTTT. Protein product: CASSLTAGGLNTGELFF. The variable domain in full, with the rest retrieved from reference TRBV5-1 and TRBJ2-2, is KAGVTQTPRYLIKTRGQQVTLSCSPISGHRSVSWYQQTPGQGLQFLFEYFSETQRNKGNFPGRFSGRQFSNSRSEMNVSTLELGDSALYLCASSLTAGGLNTGELFFGEGSRLTVL.

This clonotype showed up many times. The chain has TRBV3-1 and TRBJ1-1; D is perhaps TRBD1 (5 bases). This CDR3 has 12 residues. Trimming shortened V by 4 bases and J by 5 bases, and 8 bases separated the two germline ends. CDR1 LGHDT and CDR2 YNNKEL come from the germline V gene (reference sequence). This CDR3 reads CASSRWGTEAFF. The CDR3, as DNA: TGTGCCAGCAGCCGCTGGGGGACTGAAGCTTTCTTT.

Ten or more counts support this clonotype. V and J are TRBV5-1 and TRBJ1-4, with D perhaps matching TRBD1 (6 bases). Trimming pared 5 bases from V and 3 bases from J, leaving 14 bases between. This CDR3 contains 15 residues. Germline assignment: CDR1 SGHRS and CDR2 YFSETQ. CDR3 nucleotide sequence: TGCGCCAGCAGACCAAACAGGGCGCCTAATGAAAAACTGTTTTTT. Its translation: CASRPNRAPNEKLFF.

At least ten counts were recorded for this clonotype. The V call is TRBV5-1, the J call TRBJ1-1, with D possibly being TRBD1 (5 bases). Trimming left V 4 bases short and J 5 bases short, with 15 bases between. The CDR3 is made up of 14 amino acids. Germline CDR1 and CDR2: SGHRS and YFSETQ. CDR3 sequence: CASSAGTGGTEAFF. CDR3 coding DNA: TGCGCCAGCAGCGCGGGGACGGGAGGAACTGAAGCTTTCTTT.

This clonotype was observed many times. The chain has TRBV2 and TRBJ1-5; D perhaps matches TRBD1 (5 bases). Germline CDR1 SNHLY, CDR2 FYNNEI. This CDR3 region has 15 residues. With 8 bases removed from V and 0 bases from J, the gap between germline ends came to 14 bases. As DNA, the CDR3 is TGTGCCAGCGGTAAGACAGCTTATAGCAATCAGCCCCAGCATTTT. Residues: CASGKTAYSNQPQHF.

This clonotype was seen repeatedly, ten times or more. In nucleotides, the CDR3 is TGCGCCAGCAGCGCCCCCGTTTGGACAGGGGGGTGGCTAGCGGGAGATGAGCAGTTCTTC. As protein: CASSAPVWTGGWLAGDEQFF. The V call is TRBV5-1, the J call TRBJ2-1, with D tentatively TRBD1 or TRBD2 (10 bases each). The CDR3 has 20 residues. Trimming took 4 bases from V and 8 from J, leaving 34 bases between them. Per the germline V gene, CDR1 is SGHRS and CDR2 is YFSETQ.

In this sample, this clonotype turned up many times. This chain connects TRBV20-1 to TRBJ2-2, with D possibly TRBD2 on 6 matching bases. The CDR3 is 14 amino acids. The ends were cut back, 4 bases at V and 6 bases at J, with 15 bases in the middle. Germline CDR1 is DFQATT and CDR2 is SNEGSKA (reference sequence). The CDR3 region has the DNA TGCAGTGCTACTGACCCCTCGGGGGCCGGGGAGCTGTTTTTT. It specifies CSATDPSGAGELFF.

Comment on this clonotype: A much larger clonotype is one base distant, so this may be a read error. The chain carries TRBV12-2 and TRBJ1-2. TRBV12-2 is noted as a pseudogene. This CDR3 has 13 amino acids. The CDR3 coding sequence is TGTGCAAGTCGCTTAGTGGGATTGCGGGGCTACACCTTC. Amino acid sequence: CASRLVGLRGYTF.

The chain is built from TRBV20-1 and TRBJ2-7; 9 bases align to TRBD1. The J segment lost 4 bases and the V segment lost 6 bases, leaving 7 bases of the junction unmatched. There are 13 residues in the CDR3. Germline V gives CDR1 DFQATT, CDR2 SNEGSKA (reference sequence). CDR3 protein: CSAGGTGIYEQYF. The CDR3 DNA reads TGCAGTGCCGGGGGGACAGGGATTTACGAGCAGTACTTC.

This clonotype appeared a few times. This could be a read error, since a much larger clone is one nucleotide away. The chain combines TRBV4-2 with TRBJ2-1, with a tentative D call TRBD1 (5 bases). CDR3 size: 14 residues. Trimming removed 1 base at V and 12 bases at J, with 16 bases between. The V gene's germline CDR1 is LGHNA and CDR2 YNFKEQ. CDR3 nucleotides: TGTGCCAGCAGCCAAGCCCCGGAAGGGGATGCGCAGTTCTTC. This translates into CASSQAPEGDAQFF.

Many counts were recorded for this clonotype. The DNA of the CDR3 is TGCAGTGCTAGTCAACCTAGCGGGGCTAGCACAGATACGCAGTATTTT. This sequence encodes CSASQPSGASTDTQYF. The V and J genes are TRBV20-1 and TRBJ2-3; 9 nucleotides line up with TRBD2. The ends lost 3 bases at V and 0 bases at J; junction bases unmatched: 7. This CDR3 comprises 16 residues. Germline V lookup: CDR1 DFQATT, CDR2 SNEGSKA (reference sequence).

The sample holds a few counts of this clonotype. The chain uses TRBV7-8 and TRBJ2-2; D possibly corresponds to TRBD1 (5 bases). The CDR3 totals 14 residues. In germline, CDR1 is SGHVS, CDR2 FQNEAQ. Between the trimmed V and J ends, which lost 7 bases and 7 bases, there was a span of 16 bases. The CDR3 coding sequence is TGTGCCAGCACTAAAGGGGTCTGGAGCGGGGAGCTGTTTTTT. Encoded protein: CASTKGVWSGELFF.

This clonotype was seen at least ten times. The genes are TRBV28 and TRBJ2-7, with 7 bases that match TRBD1. Trimming removed 4 bases from V and 3 bases from J; junction bases left unmatched: 6. This CDR3 comprises 14 residues. Germline V gives CDR1 MDHEN, CDR2 SYDVKM. The CDR3 DNA sequence: TGTGCCAGCAGTTCCGGGACAGCTATCTACGAGCAGTACTTC. Translation: CASSSGTAIYEQYF.

This clonotype was observed many times. The chain joins TRBV11-2 to TRBJ2-1; 8 bases fit TRBD2. There are 18 residues in the CDR3. V lost 1 base to trimming and J lost 5 bases; unmatched junction nucleotides: 13. Per germline, CDR1 SGHAT and CDR2 FQNNGV. The CDR3 is CASSLAPHSSGGNNEQFF. Here the CDR3 DNA reads TGTGCCAGCAGCTTAGCCCCGCATTCGAGCGGGGGAAACAATGAGCAGTTCTTC.

In this sample, this clonotype turned up many times. The chain carries TRBV20-1 and TRBJ1-1; 7 bases match TRBD1. V lost 4 bases and J lost 3; bases outside the gene matches: 2. Per the germline V gene, CDR1 is DFQATT and CDR2 is SNEGSKA (reference sequence). The CDR3 has 12 amino acids. CDR3 nucleotides: TGCAGTGCTATAGACAGGGACACTGAAGCTTTCTTT. Amino acids: CSAIDRDTEAFF.

This clonotype was recorded a few times. The CDR3 nucleotides read TGTGCCAGCAGCCCGTACAGGGGGCTAGATGGCTACACCTTC. This translates into CASSPYRGLDGYTF. This chain links TRBV7-2 with TRBJ1-2; 9 nucleotides align to TRBD1. CDR1 SGHTA and CDR2 FQGNSA come from the germline V gene. V lost 5 bases to trimming and J lost 6 bases; unmatched junction nucleotides: 7. The CDR3 is 14 residues long.